One sample yielded the 9 T cell receptor beta chains listed below, sequenced in a study of T cells after yellow fever vaccination. TCRdb used MiXCR to reprocess the 5' RACE reads, holding one entry per CDR3 protein. The sample has approximately 300,000 distinct CDR3 sequences; about 10% are singletons. The source material was CD4+ T cells sorted from PBMCs, sampled 45 days after the yellow fever booster vaccination. Receptors originate from a young man who received the YFV17D yellow fever vaccine.

Only one count was recorded for this clonotype. The CDR3 DNA follows: TGTGCCAGCAGCCAAGATTTTCGCGAGCAGTACTTC. It specifies CASSQDFREQYF. This sequence joins TRBV3-1 and TRBJ2-7, with D unclear. There are 12 residues in the CDR3. Germline-derived CDR1 and CDR2 are LGHDT and YNNKEL (reference sequence). Trimming took 0 bases from V and 6 from J, leaving 6 bases between them.

This clonotype was seen many times. The chain recombines TRBV5-1 with TRBJ1-1; 7 positions agree with TRBD1. This CDR3 spans 14 amino acids. Unmatched junction bases numbered 7, after V lost 4 bases and J lost 4 bases. Germline V gene sequence: CDR1 SGHRS, CDR2 YFSETQ. The CDR3 DNA reads as TGCGCCAGCAGCCAGGGGGTCGGGCCCACTGAAGCTTTCTTT. This codes for CASSQGVGPTEAFF.

V gene TRBV6-2 or TRBV6-3 combines with J gene TRBJ2-7; tentatively, D is TRBD1 or TRBD2 (5 bases each). In germline, CDR1 is MNHEY, CDR2 SVGEGT. V shed 7 bases and J shed 6 bases, with 22 bases lying between them. This CDR3 has 15 residues. The CDR3 sequence is CASTHGGTPSVEQYV. The CDR3 DNA reads as TGTGCCAGCACCCACGGTGGGACCCCCTCGGTCGAGCAGTACGTC.

The chain has TRBV25-1 and TRBJ2-6; a possible D gene is TRBD2 (6 bases). The CDR3 runs to 14 residues. V was trimmed by 4 bases and J by 2 bases, leaving 6 bases between them. Germline-derived CDR1 and CDR2 are MGHDK and SYGVNS. The CDR3 sequence: CASSGGAGANVLTF. In DNA, the CDR3 is TGTGCCAGCAGTGGGGGGGCTGGGGCCAACGTCCTGACTTTC. The whole variable domain, filled in from reference TRBV25-1 and TRBJ2-6, reads EADIYQTPRYLVIGTGKKITLECSQTMGHDKMYWYQQDPGMELHLIHYSYGVNSTEKGDLSSESTVSRIRTEHFPLTLESARPSHTSQYLCASSGGAGANVLTFGAGSRLTVL.

The rearrangement joins TRBV12-3 or TRBV12-4 to TRBJ1-1; weak D call: TRBD1 (6 bases). CDR3 length: 15 amino acids. V lost 6 bases to trimming and J lost 1 base, with 15 bases between them. CDR3 in DNA: TGTGCCAGCAGGGAAACAGGGAAGACGAACACTGAAGCTTTCTTT. It is translated as CASRETGKTNTEAFF.

There are a few counts of this clonotype. The V gene is TRBV12-3 or TRBV12-4, the J gene TRBJ1-1; D is unclear. The CDR3 runs to 14 residues. V lost 7 bases to trimming and J lost 1 base, with 13 bases between them. CDR3 in amino acids: CASTLGSSNTEAFF. CDR3 sequence (DNA): TGTGCCAGCACCTTGGGGAGCTCGAACACTGAAGCTTTCTTT.

This clonotype was seen only a few times. The V call is TRBV12-3 or TRBV12-4, the J call TRBJ2-7; 7 bases fit TRBD1. Trimming cost V 5 bases and J 2 bases; bases outside gene matches: 6. The CDR3 totals 14 residues. In nucleotides, the CDR3 is TGTGCCAGCAGTCGCCAGGGGGACCCCTACGAGCAGTACTTC. This codes for CASSRQGDPYEQYF.

This chain uses TRBV12-3 or TRBV12-4 with TRBJ1-1, with D perhaps matching TRBD1 (5 bases). Trimming took 0 bases from V and 0 from J, leaving 17 bases between them. The CDR3 is 18 residues long. The CDR3 loop is CASSLAVYGAGLNTEAFF. The CDR3 DNA follows: TGTGCCAGCAGTTTAGCGGTTTACGGGGCAGGCTTGAACACTGAAGCTTTCTTT.

This chain joins TRBV5-4 and TRBJ1-2; D is perhaps TRBD1 (6 bases). V lost 2 bases and J 6 bases, leaving 11 bases between the germline ends. This CDR3 contains 13 residues. Germline CDR1 reads SGHNT; CDR2 reads YYREEE (reference sequence). The CDR3 bases are TGTGCCAGCAGCTTCTCCAGGGGAGATGGCTACACCTTC. Translation gives CASSFSRGDGYTF.